A single sample gave rise to the 14 T cell receptor beta chains below, sequenced in a study of monozygotic twins with inflammatory bowel disease. TCRdb reworked the 5' RACE reads into one entry per CDR3 protein, no DNA. This sample's table reports more than 300,000 distinct CDR3 sequences. Sequencing was performed on blood. The source is a human donor with ulcerative colitis or Crohn's disease, or a healthy co-twin of an affected twin (not recorded which).

The rearrangement uses TRBV2 and TRBJ2-7; checking the TCRdb D call of TRBD1 is not possible without DNA. In germline, CDR1 is SNHLY, CDR2 FYNNEI. The CDR3 is 14 residues long. The CDR3 region is CASSETGGKYEQYF.

This chain connects TRBV15 to TRBJ1-4. The length of the CDR3 is 15 residues. Germline lookup yields CDR1 LNHNV and CDR2 YYDKDF (reference sequence). CDR3 protein: CATSRDRQWNEKLFF.

The rearrangement uses TRBV2 and TRBJ1-5. The CDR3 consists of 11 residues. Per germline, CDR1 SNHLY and CDR2 FYNNEI. The CDR3: CASSVGASQHF. The whole variable domain, filled in from reference TRBV2 and TRBJ1-5, reads EPEVTQTPSHQVTQMGQEVILRCVPISNHLYFYWYRQILGQKVEFLVSFYNNEISEKSEIFDDQFSVERPDGSNFTLKIRSTKLEDSAMYFCASSVGASQHFGDGTRLSIL.

The chain joins TRBV12-3 or TRBV12-4 to TRBJ2-7; TCRdb picks TRBD1, but there is no DNA to check that call. The CDR3 runs 14 residues. This CDR3 is CASSTGTFTYEQYF.

This rearrangement joins TRBV7-9 to TRBJ2-7; lacking DNA, the TRBD1 call made by TCRdb goes unchecked. The CDR3 has 17 residues. In germline, CDR1 is SEHNR, CDR2 FQNEAQ (reference sequence). This CDR3 is CASQTPPWTGVPYEQYF.

The chain combines TRBV27 with TRBJ2-1; the TCRdb D gene call, TRBD2, has no DNA to confirm it. CDR1 is MNHEY, CDR2 SMNVEV, per germline (reference sequence). CDR3 length equals 16 residues. This chain's CDR3 is CASTPTWASGRNEQFF.

Here the CDR3 reads CASSVPGVGRETQYF. This chain links TRBV6-1 with TRBJ2-5; lacking DNA, the TRBD1 call made by TCRdb goes unchecked. Looked up from germline, CDR1 is MNHNS and CDR2 is SASEGT. CDR3 length: 15 amino acids.

The chain couples TRBV30 to TRBJ2-3. Germline lookup yields CDR1 GTSNPN and CDR2 SVGIG (reference sequence). This CDR3 is built from 12 residues. The CDR3 protein is CAWSGNTDTQYF.

The rearrangement uses TRBV27 and TRBJ2-3; TCRdb designates TRBD2, a call that cannot be tested without DNA. The germline CDR1 and CDR2 sequences are MNHEY and SMNVEV (reference sequence). The length of the CDR3 is 15 residues. CDR3 sequence: CASSLGTTSTDTQYF.

V usage is TRBV19 and J usage is TRBJ2-1. The germline V gene has CDR1 LNHDA and CDR2 SQIVND (reference sequence). The CDR3 totals 14 residues. The CDR3 sequence is CASSHRTPTSEQFF.

The gene calls are TRBV6-2 or TRBV6-3 and TRBJ2-3; absent DNA, TCRdb's TRBD2 call cannot be checked. This CDR3 is built from 14 residues. Germline V gene lookup returns CDR1 MNHEY and CDR2 SVGEGT. CDR3 region: CASKERGNPGSQYF.

The V gene is TRBV11-2, the J gene TRBJ2-5. This CDR3 is built from 14 residues. Germline V CDR1 and CDR2: SGHAT, FQNNGV. CDR3 in amino acids: CASSLEYVGETQYF.

This sequence joins TRBV19 and TRBJ1-5; TCRdb picks TRBD1, but there is no DNA to check that call. CDR1 is LNHDA and CDR2 is SQIVND in the germline V gene (reference sequence). This CDR3 is built from 17 residues. CDR3 amino acids: CASSIDPGYWSNQPQHF.

The chain links TRBV29-1 to TRBJ2-6; with no DNA, the TCRdb D assignment of TRBD1 cannot be verified. Germline lookup yields CDR1 SQVTM and CDR2 ANQGSEA. This CDR3 spans 15 amino acids. CDR3: CSVGVRGSGANVLTF.